Listed below are T cell receptor beta chains from one sample, sequenced in a study of T-cell reconstitution after alpha-beta-depleted transplantation in children. TCRdb recomputed calls from the PCR reads with MiXCR, one row per CDR3 protein. The sample has 100,000 to 120,000 distinct CDR3 sequences; about 6% are singletons. The sample was PBMCs, mostly from graft donor cells, taken 360 days after TCRalphabeta/CD19-depleted stem cell transplant. These receptors originate from a male patient aged 2-15 years who had a stem cell transplant for acute lymphoblastic leukemia, so the T cells may come from the graft donor. Each CDR3 is given without its conserved first and last residue. The order of the fields is clone size, J gene, V gene, CDR3 protein. The listing skips clone size in some rows; elsewhere it reads once, few, many or a size class.

clone_size: few
j_call: TRBJ2-2
v_call: TRBV9
cdr3_aa: ASSVGGGPNTGELF

clone_size: many
j_call: TRBJ1-1
v_call: TRBV25-1
cdr3_aa: ASSEDRTANTEAF

clone_size: few
j_call: TRBJ2-5
v_call: TRBV27
cdr3_aa: ASRYGASGRGETQY

clone_size: many
j_call: TRBJ2-4
v_call: TRBV4-3
cdr3_aa: ASSHDRGGRNIQY

clone_size: few
j_call: TRBJ2-7
v_call: TRBV29-1
cdr3_aa: SGLDRTYEQY

clone_size: few
j_call: TRBJ1-2
v_call: TRBV30
cdr3_aa: ACRPQGYT

clone_size: many
j_call: TRBJ1-1
v_call: TRBV27
cdr3_aa: ASSASNTEAF

clone_size: few
j_call: TRBJ2-3
v_call: TRBV24-1
cdr3_aa: ATSDLGTTASDTQY

clone_size: many
j_call: TRBJ2-7
v_call: TRBV7-2
cdr3_aa: ASSLRDSYEQY

clone_size: -
j_call: TRBJ2-7
v_call: TRBV4-2
cdr3_aa: ASSQPDRLSSYEQY

clone_size: many
j_call: TRBJ1-1
v_call: TRBV7-2
cdr3_aa: ASSLGGMNTEAF

clone_size: many
j_call: TRBJ1-5
v_call: TRBV4-3
cdr3_aa: ASSQEVRTGPYQPQH

clone_size: many
j_call: TRBJ1-2
v_call: TRBV4-3
cdr3_aa: ASSQGTGGYGYT

clone_size: many
j_call: TRBJ2-7
v_call: TRBV7-9
cdr3_aa: ASSFGTTSAYEQY

clone_size: many
j_call: TRBJ1-2
v_call: TRBV20-1
cdr3_aa: SAKREFLYGYT

clone_size: many
j_call: TRBJ2-5
v_call: TRBV12-3/TRBV12-4
cdr3_aa: ASHAKWEEGQETQY

clone_size: many
j_call: TRBJ2-2
v_call: TRBV29-1
cdr3_aa: SVVGGTGELF

clone_size: -
j_call: TRBJ1-2
v_call: TRBV6-1
cdr3_aa: ASIHPAGTAYGYT

clone_size: many
j_call: TRBJ2-7
v_call: TRBV20-1
cdr3_aa: SAIVQGAYEQY

clone_size: -
j_call: TRBJ2-7
v_call: TRBV9
cdr3_aa: ASSVRREFSYEQY

clone_size: few
j_call: TRBJ2-7
v_call: TRBV5-1
cdr3_aa: ASSFRAGASYEQY

clone_size: many
j_call: TRBJ2-3
v_call: TRBV9
cdr3_aa: ASSVRTSTDTQY

clone_size: many
j_call: TRBJ1-3
v_call: TRBV12-3/TRBV12-4
cdr3_aa: ASSTTGGSGNTIY

clone_size: few
j_call: TRBJ2-7
v_call: TRBV7-2
cdr3_aa: ASSLGTGAEQY

clone_size: -
j_call: TRBJ2-3
v_call: TRBV6-5
cdr3_aa: ASSYSKGPRRTDTQY

clone_size: -
j_call: TRBJ2-7
v_call: TRBV20-1
cdr3_aa: SADLLAKFYEQY

clone_size: few
j_call: TRBJ1-5
v_call: TRBV27
cdr3_aa: ASSFGFSPQPQH

clone_size: many
j_call: TRBJ2-7
v_call: TRBV12-3/TRBV12-4
cdr3_aa: ASSQESDEQY

clone_size: -
j_call: TRBJ1-1
v_call: TRBV4-1
cdr3_aa: ASSHALGLRGTEAF

clone_size: -
j_call: TRBJ2-1
v_call: TRBV27
cdr3_aa: ASSPGTSGGRVASYNEQF

clone_size: few
j_call: TRBJ2-5
v_call: TRBV5-1
cdr3_aa: ASSLPARLAGGGETQY

clone_size: -
j_call: TRBJ2-7
v_call: TRBV7-3
cdr3_aa: ASSLYRDSVSYEQY

clone_size: many
j_call: TRBJ1-5
v_call: TRBV12-3/TRBV12-4
cdr3_aa: ASSLGDRVRPQH

clone_size: few
j_call: TRBJ2-1
v_call: TRBV20-1
cdr3_aa: SAYPLAGARYNEQF

clone_size: -
j_call: TRBJ2-7
v_call: TRBV19
cdr3_aa: ASSKQGTYEQY

clone_size: -
j_call: TRBJ2-6
v_call: TRBV9
cdr3_aa: VSREPGQGLISGANVLT

clone_size: many
j_call: TRBJ2-1
v_call: TRBV6-5
cdr3_aa: ASSSYRQGVNYNEQF

clone_size: many
j_call: TRBJ2-5
v_call: TRBV28
cdr3_aa: ASSSSDPGLIQETQY

clone_size: many
j_call: TRBJ1-1
v_call: TRBV21-1
cdr3_aa: ASSKALGTEAF

clone_size: -
j_call: TRBJ2-5
v_call: TRBV6-2/TRBV6-3
cdr3_aa: AAGSGETQY

clone_size: few
j_call: TRBJ2-2
v_call: TRBV4-2
cdr3_aa: ASSQETGGPYTGELF

clone_size: many
j_call: TRBJ1-5
v_call: TRBV7-2
cdr3_aa: ASSQTGYSNQPQH

clone_size: many
j_call: TRBJ2-1
v_call: TRBV6-1
cdr3_aa: ASSPMDSSYNEQF

clone_size: few
j_call: TRBJ2-5
v_call: TRBV5-1
cdr3_aa: ASSLLRGNRETQY

clone_size: -
j_call: TRBJ2-5
v_call: TRBV4-1
cdr3_aa: ASSQDRPGGETQY

clone_size: -
j_call: TRBJ2-7
v_call: TRBV27
cdr3_aa: ASSSPLYEQY

clone_size: few
j_call: TRBJ1-1
v_call: TRBV28
cdr3_aa: ASTSLKNTEAF

clone_size: few
j_call: TRBJ2-1
v_call: TRBV4-3
cdr3_aa: ASSHPPSGSEQF

clone_size: few
j_call: TRBJ2-3
v_call: TRBV7-2
cdr3_aa: ASSFLIAGLTDTQY

clone_size: many
j_call: TRBJ1-2
v_call: TRBV4-3
cdr3_aa: ASSQVDDRVYYGYT

clone_size: few
j_call: TRBJ2-6
v_call: TRBV12-3/TRBV12-4
cdr3_aa: ASSPSGVNVLT

clone_size: -
j_call: TRBJ1-1
v_call: TRBV2
cdr3_aa: ASGTGWNTEAF

clone_size: many
j_call: TRBJ2-5
v_call: TRBV25-1
cdr3_aa: ASSAFEKLGGGTQY

clone_size: many
j_call: TRBJ1-1
v_call: TRBV9
cdr3_aa: ASSEGDTEAF

clone_size: few
j_call: TRBJ2-7
v_call: TRBV20-1
cdr3_aa: SAWGLADSYEQY

clone_size: few
j_call: TRBJ2-5
v_call: TRBV27
cdr3_aa: ASSQRGRGETQY

clone_size: many
j_call: TRBJ1-2
v_call: TRBV5-1
cdr3_aa: ASSLGRGSHGYT